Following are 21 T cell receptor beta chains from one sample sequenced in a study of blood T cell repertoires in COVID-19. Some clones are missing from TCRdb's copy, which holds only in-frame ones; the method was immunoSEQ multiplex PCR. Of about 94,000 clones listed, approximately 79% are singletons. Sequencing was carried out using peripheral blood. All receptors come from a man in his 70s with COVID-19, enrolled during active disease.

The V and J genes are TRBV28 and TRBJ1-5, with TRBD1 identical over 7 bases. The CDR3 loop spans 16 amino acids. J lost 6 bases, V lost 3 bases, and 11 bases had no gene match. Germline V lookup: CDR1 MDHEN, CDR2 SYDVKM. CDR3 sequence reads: CASSLGRQGGTQPQHF. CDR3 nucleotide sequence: TGTGCCAGCAGTTTGGGTCGCCAGGGGGGCACTCAGCCCCAGCATTTT.

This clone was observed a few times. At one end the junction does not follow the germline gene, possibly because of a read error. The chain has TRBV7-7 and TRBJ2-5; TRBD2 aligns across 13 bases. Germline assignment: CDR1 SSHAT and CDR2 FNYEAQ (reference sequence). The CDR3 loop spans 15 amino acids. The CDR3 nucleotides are TGTGCTAGCAGCCCCCCCGGGACTAGCGGGATATCTCTGTACTTC. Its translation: CASSPPGTSGISLYF. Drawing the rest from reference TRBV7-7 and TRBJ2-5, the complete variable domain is GAGVSQSPRYKVTKRGQDVTLRCDPISSHATLYWYQQALGQGPEFLTYFNYEAQPDKSGLPSDRFSAERPEGSISTLTIQRTEQRDSAMYRCASSPPGTSGISLYFGPGTRLLVL.

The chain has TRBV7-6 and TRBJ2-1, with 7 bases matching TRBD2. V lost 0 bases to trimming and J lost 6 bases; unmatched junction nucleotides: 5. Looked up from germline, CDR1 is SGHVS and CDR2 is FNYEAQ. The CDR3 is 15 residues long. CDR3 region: CASSLAGGPGNEQFF. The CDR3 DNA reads TGTGCCAGCAGCTTAGCGGGAGGGCCCGGCAATGAGCAGTTCTTC.

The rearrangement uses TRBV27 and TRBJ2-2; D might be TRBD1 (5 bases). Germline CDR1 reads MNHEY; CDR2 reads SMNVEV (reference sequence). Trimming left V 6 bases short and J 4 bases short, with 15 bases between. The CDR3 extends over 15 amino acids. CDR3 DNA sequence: TGTGCCAGCAGAATAGGGGCAAGAACCACCGGGGAGCTGTTTTTT. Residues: CASRIGARTTGELFF.

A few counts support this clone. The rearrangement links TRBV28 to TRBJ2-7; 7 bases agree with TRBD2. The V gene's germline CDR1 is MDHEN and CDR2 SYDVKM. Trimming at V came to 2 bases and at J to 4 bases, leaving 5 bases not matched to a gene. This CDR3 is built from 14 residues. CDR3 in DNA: TGTGCCAGCAGTTTAGCCGGGAGGATTTACGAGCAGTACTTC. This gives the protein CASSLAGRIYEQYF.

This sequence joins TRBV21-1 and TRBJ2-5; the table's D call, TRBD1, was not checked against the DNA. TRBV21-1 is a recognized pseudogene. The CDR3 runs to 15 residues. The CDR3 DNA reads TGTGCCAGCAGCATCCGGGACAGGGGCCGGGAGACCCAGTACTTC. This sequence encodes CASSIRDRGRETQYF.

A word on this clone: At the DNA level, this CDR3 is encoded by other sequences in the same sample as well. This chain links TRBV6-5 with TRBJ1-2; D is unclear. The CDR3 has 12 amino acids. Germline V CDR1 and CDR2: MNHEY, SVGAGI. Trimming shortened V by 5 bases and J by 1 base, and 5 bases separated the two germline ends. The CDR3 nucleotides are TGTGCCAGCAGTCCCAGTAACTATGGCTACACCTTC. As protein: CASSPSNYGYTF.

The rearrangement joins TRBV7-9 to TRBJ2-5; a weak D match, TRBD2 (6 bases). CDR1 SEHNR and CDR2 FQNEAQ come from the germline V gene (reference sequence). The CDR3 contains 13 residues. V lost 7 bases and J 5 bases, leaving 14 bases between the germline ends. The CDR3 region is CASTPGVGETQYF. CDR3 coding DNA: TGTGCCAGCACCCCGGGAGTCGGTGAGACCCAGTACTTC.

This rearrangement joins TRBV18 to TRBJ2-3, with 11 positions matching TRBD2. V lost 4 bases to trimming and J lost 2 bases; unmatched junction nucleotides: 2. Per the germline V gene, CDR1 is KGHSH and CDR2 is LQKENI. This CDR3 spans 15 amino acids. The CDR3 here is CASSRTSGPTDTQYF. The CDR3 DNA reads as TGTGCCAGCTCACGGACTAGCGGGCCCACAGATACGCAGTATTTT.

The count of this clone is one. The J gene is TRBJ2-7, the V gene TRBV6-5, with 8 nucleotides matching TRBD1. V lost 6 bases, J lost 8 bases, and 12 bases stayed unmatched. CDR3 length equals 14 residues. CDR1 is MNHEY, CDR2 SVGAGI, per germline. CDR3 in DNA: TGTGCCAGCAGCCCGGGACAGGCCAGTCAAAAGCAGTACTTC. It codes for CASSPGQASQKQYF.

CDR3 DNA: TGCGCCAGCAGCTTGACGACATATTCCCCCGCTGAAGCTTTCTTT. This sequence encodes CASSLTTYSPAEAFF. The V call is TRBV5-1, the J call TRBJ1-1; unclear D gene. Per germline, CDR1 SGHRS and CDR2 YFSETQ. Trimming cost V 1 base and J 6 bases, with 16 bases left between them. The CDR3 is 15 amino acids.

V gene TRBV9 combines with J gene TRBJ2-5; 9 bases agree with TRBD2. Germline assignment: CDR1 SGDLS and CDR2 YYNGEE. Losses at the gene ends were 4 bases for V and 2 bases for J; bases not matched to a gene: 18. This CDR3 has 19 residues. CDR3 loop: CASSHPWGNSGSGQETQYF. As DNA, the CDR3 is TGTGCCAGCAGCCACCCCTGGGGGAATAGCGGGAGCGGTCAAGAGACCCAGTACTTC.

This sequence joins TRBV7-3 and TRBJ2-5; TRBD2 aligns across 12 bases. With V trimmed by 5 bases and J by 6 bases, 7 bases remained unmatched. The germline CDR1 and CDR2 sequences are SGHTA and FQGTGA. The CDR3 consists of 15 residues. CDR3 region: CASSPLAGGRQTQYF. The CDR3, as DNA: TGTGCCAGCAGCCCCCTAGCGGGAGGGAGGCAGACCCAGTACTTC. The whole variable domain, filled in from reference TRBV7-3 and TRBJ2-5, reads GAGVSQTPSNKVTEKGKYVELRCDPISGHTALYWYRQSLGQGPEFLIYFQGTGAADDSGLPNDRFFAVRPEGSVSTLKIQRTERGDSAVYLCASSPLAGGRQTQYFGPGTRLLVL.

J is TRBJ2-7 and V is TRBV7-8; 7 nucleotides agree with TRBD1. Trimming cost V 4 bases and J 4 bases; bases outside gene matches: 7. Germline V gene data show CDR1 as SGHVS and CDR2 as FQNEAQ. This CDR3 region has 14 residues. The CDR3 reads CASSSETGRYEQYF. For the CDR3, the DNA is TGTGCCAGCAGCTCAGAGACAGGGCGTTACGAGCAGTACTTC. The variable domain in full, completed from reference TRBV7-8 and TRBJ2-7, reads GAGVSQSPRYKVAKRGQDVALRCDPISGHVSLFWYQQALGQGPEFLTYFQNEAQLDKSGLPSDRFFAERPEGSVSTLKIQRTQQEDSAVYLCASSSETGRYEQYFGPGTRLTVT.

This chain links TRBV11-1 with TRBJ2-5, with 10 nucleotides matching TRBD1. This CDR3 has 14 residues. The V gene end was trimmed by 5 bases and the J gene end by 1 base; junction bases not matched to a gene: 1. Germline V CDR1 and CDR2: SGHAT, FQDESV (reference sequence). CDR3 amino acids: CASSRDRGQETQYF. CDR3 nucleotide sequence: TGTGCCAGCAGCCGGGACAGGGGCCAAGAGACCCAGTACTTC.

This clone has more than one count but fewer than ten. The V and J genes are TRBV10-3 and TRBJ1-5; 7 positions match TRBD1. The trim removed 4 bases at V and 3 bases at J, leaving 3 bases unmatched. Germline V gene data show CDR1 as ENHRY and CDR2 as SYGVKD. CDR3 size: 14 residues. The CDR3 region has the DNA TGTGCCATCAGTGGACAGGGTTCCAATCAGCCCCAGCATTTT. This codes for CAISGQGSNQPQHF.

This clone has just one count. CDR3: CASSPQIASNTGELFF. CDR3 nucleotides: TGTGCCAGCAGTCCCCAGATAGCATCGAACACCGGGGAGCTGTTTTTT. J is TRBJ2-2 and V is TRBV7-6; D ambiguous. The CDR3 contains 16 residues. The germline gives CDR1 SGHVS, CDR2 FNYEAQ. Trimming shortened V by 6 bases and J by 0 bases, and 14 bases separated the two germline ends.

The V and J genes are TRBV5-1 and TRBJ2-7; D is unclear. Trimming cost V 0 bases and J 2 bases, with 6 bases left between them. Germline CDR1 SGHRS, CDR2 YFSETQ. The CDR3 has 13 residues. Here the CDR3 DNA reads TGCGCCAGCAGCTTGGACTCGGCCTACGAGCAGTACTTC. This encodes CASSLDSAYEQYF.

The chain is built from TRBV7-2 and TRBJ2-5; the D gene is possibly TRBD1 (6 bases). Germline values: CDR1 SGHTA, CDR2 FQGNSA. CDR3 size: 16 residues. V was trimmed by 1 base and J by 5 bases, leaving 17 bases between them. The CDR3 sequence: CASSLDGRGVWETQYF. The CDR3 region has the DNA TGTGCCAGCAGCTTAGACGGCAGGGGAGTTTGGGAGACCCAGTACTTC.

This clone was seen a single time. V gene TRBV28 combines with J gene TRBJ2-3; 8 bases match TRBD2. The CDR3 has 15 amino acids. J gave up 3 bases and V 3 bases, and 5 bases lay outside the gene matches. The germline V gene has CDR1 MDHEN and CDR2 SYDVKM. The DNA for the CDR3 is TGTGCCAGCAGTTTCCCGGGGACTAGAACAGATACGCAGTATTTT. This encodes CASSFPGTRTDTQYF.

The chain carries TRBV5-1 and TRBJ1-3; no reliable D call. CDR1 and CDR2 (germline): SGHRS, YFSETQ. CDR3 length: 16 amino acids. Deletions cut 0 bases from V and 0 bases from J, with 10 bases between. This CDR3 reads CASSLVGSDSGNTIYF. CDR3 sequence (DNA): TGCGCCAGCAGCTTGGTCGGCAGCGACTCTGGAAACACCATATATTTT.